The clone carrying this T cell receptor beta chain was recorded a few times. Its antigen remains unknown. During construction of the library, unique molecular identifiers were attached to individual cDNA molecules for quantitative, reproducible TCR counting. Via MiXCR, TCRdb re-called the RACE reads, giving one row per CDR3 protein. The table shows fewer than 70,000 distinct CDR3 sequences, with roughly 9.8% occurring only once. Time point of the sample: pre-sensitization, week 0. Treatment given: therapeutic diphenylcyclopropenone sensitization with weekly scalp DPC. Participating donors were patients with alopecia, aged 18 to 70 years, considered appropriate candidates for DPC. The data belong to a study of human T cells and chemical hapten exposure. Whole-study results and caveats: There were significantly more large CDR3 similarity clusters among expanded TCRs than among controls.

CDR1 GTSNPN and CDR2 SVGIG come from the germline V gene (reference sequence). V lost 1 base and J 2 bases, leaving 11 bases between the germline ends. The CDR3 runs 14 residues. This sequence was found in a woman in her forties or fifties with alopecia areata. Some clones in this sample may be carry-over from other donors' samples. The sequences come from whole blood, collected in connection with sensitization to the hapten diphenylcyclopropenone (DPC). This sequence joins TRBV30 and TRBJ2-5; TRBD2 is a possible D gene (5 bases). CDR3 protein: CAWSGQTIQETQYF. For the CDR3, the DNA is TGTGCCTGGAGTGGGCAGACTATACAAGAGACCCAGTACTTC.